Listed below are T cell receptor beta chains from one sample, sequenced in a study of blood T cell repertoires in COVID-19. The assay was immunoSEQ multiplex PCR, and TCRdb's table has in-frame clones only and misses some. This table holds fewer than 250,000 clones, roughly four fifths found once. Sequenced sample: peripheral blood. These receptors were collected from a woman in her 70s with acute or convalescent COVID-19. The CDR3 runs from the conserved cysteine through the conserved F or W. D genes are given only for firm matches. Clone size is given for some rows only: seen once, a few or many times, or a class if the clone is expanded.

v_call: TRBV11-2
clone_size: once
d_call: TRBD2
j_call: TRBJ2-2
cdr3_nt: TGTGCCAGCAGCTTAGCAGGAGCGGGGGTGGCCGGGGAGCTGTTTTTT
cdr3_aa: CASSLAGAGVAGELFF

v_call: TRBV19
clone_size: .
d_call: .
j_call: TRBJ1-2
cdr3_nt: TGTGCCAGTACCGACTTTTGGGGACAAAACTATGGCTACACCTTC
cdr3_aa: CASTDFWGQNYGYTF

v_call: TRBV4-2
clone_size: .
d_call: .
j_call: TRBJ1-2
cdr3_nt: TGTGCCAGCAGCCAAGATTCGGCAGGGGTTGTTGGCTACACCTTC
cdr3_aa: CASSQDSAGVVGYTF

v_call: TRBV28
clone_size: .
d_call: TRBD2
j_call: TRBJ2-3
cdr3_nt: TGTGCCAGCAGTTTCCTAGCGGGGGGGCCGATCTCCTCCACAGATACGCAGTATTTT
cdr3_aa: CASSFLAGGPISSTDTQYF

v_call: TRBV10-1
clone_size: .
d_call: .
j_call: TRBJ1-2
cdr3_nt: TGCGCCAGCAGTGGGCAGGGGATCTATGGCTACACCTTC
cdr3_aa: CASSGQGIYGYTF

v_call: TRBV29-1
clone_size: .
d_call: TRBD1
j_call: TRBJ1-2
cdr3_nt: TGCAGCGTCCCCGGGACAGGGGGAGCCTATGGCTACACCTTC
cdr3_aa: CSVPGTGGAYGYTF

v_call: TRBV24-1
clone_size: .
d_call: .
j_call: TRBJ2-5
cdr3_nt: TGTGCCACCAGTGATTCCGGGGGACCGAAGTACCAAGAGACCCAGTACTTC
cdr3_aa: CATSDSGGPKYQETQYF

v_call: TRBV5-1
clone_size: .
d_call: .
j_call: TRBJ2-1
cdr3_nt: TGCGCCAGCAGCTTGAATAGCGAGGTCTACAATGAGCAGTTCTTC
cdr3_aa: CASSLNSEVYNEQFF

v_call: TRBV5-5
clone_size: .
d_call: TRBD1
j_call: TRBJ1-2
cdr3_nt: TGTGCCAGCAGCTTTCAGGGGGCTTTCTATGGCTACACCTTC
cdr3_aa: CASSFQGAFYGYTF

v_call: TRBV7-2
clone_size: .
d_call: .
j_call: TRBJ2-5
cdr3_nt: TGTGCCAGCAGCTTAGCTCAGGGGTTGAACCAGTACTTC
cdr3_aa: CASSLAQGLNQYF

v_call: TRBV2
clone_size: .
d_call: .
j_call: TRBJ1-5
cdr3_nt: TGTGCCAGCACGCAAGGGGCATACAATCAGCCCCAGCATTTT
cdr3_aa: CASTQGAYNQPQHF

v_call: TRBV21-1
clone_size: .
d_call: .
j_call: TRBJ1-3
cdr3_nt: TGTGCCAGCAGCAGACCGACAGGGGGTTTCTCTGGAAACACCATATATTTT
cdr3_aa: CASSRPTGGFSGNTIYF

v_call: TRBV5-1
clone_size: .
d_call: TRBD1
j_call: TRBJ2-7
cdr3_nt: TGCGCCAGCAGCCCAGGGACAGGGTCGTTATACGAGCAGTACTTC
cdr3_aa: CASSPGTGSLYEQYF

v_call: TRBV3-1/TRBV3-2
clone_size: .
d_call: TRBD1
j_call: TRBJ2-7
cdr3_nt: TGTGCCAGCAGCCAAGGACAGGGAAGAACCTACGAGCAGTACTTC
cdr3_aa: CASSQGQGRTYEQYF

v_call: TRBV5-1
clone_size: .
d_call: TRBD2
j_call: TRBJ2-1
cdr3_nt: TGCGCCAGCAGCTTGTCCGGGGGGTCCTACAATGAGCAGTTCTTC
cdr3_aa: CASSLSGGSYNEQFF

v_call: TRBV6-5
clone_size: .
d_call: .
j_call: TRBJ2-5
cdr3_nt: TGTGCCAGCAGTTATTGGTATTCGGGAGCTGGGGAGACCCAGTACTTC
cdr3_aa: CASSYWYSGAGETQYF

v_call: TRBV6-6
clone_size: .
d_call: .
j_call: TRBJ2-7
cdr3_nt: TGTGCCAGCAGTTACAATGCGAACTCCTACGAGCAGTACTTC
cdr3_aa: CASSYNANSYEQYF

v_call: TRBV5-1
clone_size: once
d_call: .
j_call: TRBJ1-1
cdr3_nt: TGCGCCAGCAGCAGACAGGAGAACACTGAAGCTTTCTTT
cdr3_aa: CASSRQENTEAFF

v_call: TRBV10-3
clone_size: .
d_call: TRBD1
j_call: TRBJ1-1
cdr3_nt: TGTGCCACTACGGGACAGGCTAACACTGAAGCTTTCTTT
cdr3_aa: CATTGQANTEAFF

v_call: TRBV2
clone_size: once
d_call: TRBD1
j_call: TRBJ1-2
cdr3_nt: TGTGCCAGCAGTGAGACAGGGATCAGCGGCTACACCTTC
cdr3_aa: CASSETGISGYTF

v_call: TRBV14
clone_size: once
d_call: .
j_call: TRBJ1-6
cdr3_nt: TGTGCCAGCAGCCTAGGCGGCACGGTTCCTGCGGCCCTCCACTTT
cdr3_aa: CASSLGGTVPAALHF

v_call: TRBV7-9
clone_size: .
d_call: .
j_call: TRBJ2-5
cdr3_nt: TGTGCCAGCAGCGACCCTGACAGTTCCCTCCGGGAGACCCAGTACTTC
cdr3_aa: CASSDPDSSLRETQYF

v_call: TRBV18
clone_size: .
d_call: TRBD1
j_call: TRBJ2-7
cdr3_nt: TGTGCCAGCTCACCGCCCGGGACAGGGGACGAGCAGTACTTC
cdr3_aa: CASSPPGTGDEQYF

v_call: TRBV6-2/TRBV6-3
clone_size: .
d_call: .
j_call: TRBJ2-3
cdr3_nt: TGTGCCAGCAGTCCGACAGCTAGCACAGATACGCAGTATTTT
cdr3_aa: CASSPTASTDTQYF

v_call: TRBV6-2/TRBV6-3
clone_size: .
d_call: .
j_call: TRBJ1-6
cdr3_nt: TGTGCCAGCAGCTCTACCTCAGGGACCTATAATTCACCCCTCCACTTT
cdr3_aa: CASSSTSGTYNSPLHF

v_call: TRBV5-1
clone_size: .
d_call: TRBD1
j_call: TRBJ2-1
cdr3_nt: TGCGCCAGCAGCTCCCTGGACAGGGGGTTTGGTGAGCAGTTCTTC
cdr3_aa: CASSSLDRGFGEQFF

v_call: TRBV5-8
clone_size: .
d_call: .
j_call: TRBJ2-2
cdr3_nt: TGTGCCAGCAGCTTAAGACAGGTCGACACCGGGGAGCTGTTTTTT
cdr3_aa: CASSLRQVDTGELFF

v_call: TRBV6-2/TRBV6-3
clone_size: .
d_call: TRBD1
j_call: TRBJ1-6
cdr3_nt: TGTGCCAGCAGTCGTCCGACAGGGCGAGAATATAATTCACCCCTCCACTTT
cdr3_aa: CASSRPTGREYNSPLHF

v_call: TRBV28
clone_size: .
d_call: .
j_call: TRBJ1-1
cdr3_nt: TGTGCCAGCAGTCCCCCAGTATTCTCAAACACTGAAGCTTTCTTT
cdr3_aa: CASSPPVFSNTEAFF

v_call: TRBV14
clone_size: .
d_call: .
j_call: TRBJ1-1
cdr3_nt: TGTGCCAGCAGCCCACAACCTGGGACATCAGCTTTCTTT
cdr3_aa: CASSPQPGTSAFF

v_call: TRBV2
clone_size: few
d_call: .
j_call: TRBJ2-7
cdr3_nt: TGTGCCAGCAGTGATGGGACTGGGGAGCAGTACTTC
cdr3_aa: CASSDGTGEQYF

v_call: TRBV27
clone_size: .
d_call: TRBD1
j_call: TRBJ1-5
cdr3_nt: TGTGCCAGCAGTCCTAGGACAGGGGCACGACAGCCCCAGCATTTT
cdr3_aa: CASSPRTGARQPQHF

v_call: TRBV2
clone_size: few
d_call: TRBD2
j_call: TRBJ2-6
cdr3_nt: TGTGCCAGTCGGGAGGGCTCTGGGGCCAACGTCCTGACTTTC
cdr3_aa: CASREGSGANVLTF

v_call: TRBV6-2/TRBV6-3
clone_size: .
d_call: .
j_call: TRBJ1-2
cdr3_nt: TGTGCCAGCAGTTACTCGCCAGGCCTTGCTAACTATGGCTACACCTTC
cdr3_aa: CASSYSPGLANYGYTF

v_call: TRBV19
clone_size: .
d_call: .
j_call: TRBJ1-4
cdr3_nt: TGTGCCAGTAGTCAACCTTCAGGGGTAGAAAAACTGTTTTTT
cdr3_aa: CASSQPSGVEKLFF

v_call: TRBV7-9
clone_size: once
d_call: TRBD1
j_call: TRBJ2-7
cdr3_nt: TGTGCCAGCAGCTTAGCTGGACAGGGGTCCTACGAGCAGTACTTC
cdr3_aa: CASSLAGQGSYEQYF

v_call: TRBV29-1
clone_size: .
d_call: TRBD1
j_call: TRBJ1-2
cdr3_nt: TGCAGCGTTGAAGATCTGCGGGACAGGGAAACTCTCGTTGCTAACTATGGCTACACCTTC
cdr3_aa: CSVEDLRDRETLVANYGYTF

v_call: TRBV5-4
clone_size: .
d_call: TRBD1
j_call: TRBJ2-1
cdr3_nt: TGTGCCAGCAGGCCAGGGGGCTCCAACTACTACAATGAGCAGTTCTTC
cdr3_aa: CASRPGGSNYYNEQFF

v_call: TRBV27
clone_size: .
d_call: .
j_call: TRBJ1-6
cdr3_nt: TGTGCCAGCAGTTTAGAATGGGCGAGCTCCTATAATTCACCCCTCCACTTT
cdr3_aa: CASSLEWASSYNSPLHF

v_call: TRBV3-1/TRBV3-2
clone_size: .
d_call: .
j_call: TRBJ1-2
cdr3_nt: TGTGCCAGCAGCCTCGGTGGAGGGACCCAAAGTCATCGCTACACCTTC
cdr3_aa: CASSLGGGTQSHRYTF

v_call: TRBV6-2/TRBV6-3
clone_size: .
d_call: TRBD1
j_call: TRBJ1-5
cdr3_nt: TGTGCCAGCAGTTCCCCTACCACAGGGGCCAGCAATCAGCCCCAGCATTTT
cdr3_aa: CASSSPTTGASNQPQHF

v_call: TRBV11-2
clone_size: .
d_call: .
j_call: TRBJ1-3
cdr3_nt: TGTGCCAGCAGCTTAGGCAGGGGAAGTGGAAACACCATATATTTT
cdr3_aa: CASSLGRGSGNTIYF

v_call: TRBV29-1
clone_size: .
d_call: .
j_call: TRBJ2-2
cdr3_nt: TGCAGCGTCAAACCGGGGACCGGGGAGCTGTTTTTT
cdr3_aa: CSVKPGTGELFF

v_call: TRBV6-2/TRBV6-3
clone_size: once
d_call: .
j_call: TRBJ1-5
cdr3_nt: TGTGCCAGCAGTTACGTCACAGGGATTCAGCCCCAGCATTTT
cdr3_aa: CASSYVTGIQPQHF

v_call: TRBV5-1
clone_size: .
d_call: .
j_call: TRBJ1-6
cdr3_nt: TGCGCCAGCAGCCGATATCAGTTTAATTCACCCCTCCACTTT
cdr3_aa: CASSRYQFNSPLHF

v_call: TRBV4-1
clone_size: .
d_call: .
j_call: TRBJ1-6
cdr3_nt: TGCGCCAGCAGCCAGCGACAGAGACTGGATTCACCCCTCCACTTT
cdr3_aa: CASSQRQRLDSPLHF

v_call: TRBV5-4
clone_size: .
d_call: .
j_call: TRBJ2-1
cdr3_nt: TGTGCCAGCAGCTCATCGGGACACGGCTCCTACAATGAGCAGTTCTTC
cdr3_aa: CASSSSGHGSYNEQFF

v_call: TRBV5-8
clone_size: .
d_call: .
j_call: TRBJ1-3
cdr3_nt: TGTGCCAGCACTATCCTAGGACAGAGCCCTGGAAACACCATATATTTT
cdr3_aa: CASTILGQSPGNTIYF

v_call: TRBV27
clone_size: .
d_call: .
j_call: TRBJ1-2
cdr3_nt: TGTGCCAGCAGTTCAGTCAGTAACTATGGCTACACCTTC
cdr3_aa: CASSSVSNYGYTF

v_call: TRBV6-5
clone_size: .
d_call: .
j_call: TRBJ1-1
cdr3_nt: TGTGCCAGCAGTTACCCCGGCGGGGGAGGAACTGAAGCTTTCTTT
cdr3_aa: CASSYPGGGGTEAFF

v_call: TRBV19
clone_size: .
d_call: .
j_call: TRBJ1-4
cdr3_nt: TGTGCCAGTAGTCTGGCAAATAATGAAAAACTGTTTTTT
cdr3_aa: CASSLANNEKLFF

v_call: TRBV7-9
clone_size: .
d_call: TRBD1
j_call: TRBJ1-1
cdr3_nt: TGTGCCAGCAGCTGGACAGGAAGTATGCGAGACACTGAAGCTTTCTTT
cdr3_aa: CASSWTGSMRDTEAFF

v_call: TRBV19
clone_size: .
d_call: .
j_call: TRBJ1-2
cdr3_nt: TGTGCCAGTAGTACAGGACAATACTATGGCTACACCTTC
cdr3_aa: CASSTGQYYGYTF

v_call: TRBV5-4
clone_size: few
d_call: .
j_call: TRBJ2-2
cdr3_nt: TGTGCCAGCAGCTTGGTCACGAACACCGGGGAGCTGTTTTTT
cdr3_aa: CASSLVTNTGELFF

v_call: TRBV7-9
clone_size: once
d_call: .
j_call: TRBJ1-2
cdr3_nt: TGTGCCAGCAGCTTAGCTCCGGGAGACTATGGCTACACCTTC
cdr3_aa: CASSLAPGDYGYTF

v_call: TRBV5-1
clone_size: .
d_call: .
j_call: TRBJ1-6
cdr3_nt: TGCGCCAGCAGCTTGGGTTCAGTTTTATCACCCCTCCACTTT
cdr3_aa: CASSLGSVLSPLHF

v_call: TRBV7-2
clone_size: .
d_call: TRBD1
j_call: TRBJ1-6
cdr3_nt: TGTGCCAGCAGCCTCGGGACAGGGCTTACACCCCTCCACTTT
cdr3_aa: CASSLGTGLTPLHF

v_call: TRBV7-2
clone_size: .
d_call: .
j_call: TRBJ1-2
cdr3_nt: TGTGCCAGCAGCTTAGTAACAGCCTTTAGGGGCTACACCTTC
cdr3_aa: CASSLVTAFRGYTF

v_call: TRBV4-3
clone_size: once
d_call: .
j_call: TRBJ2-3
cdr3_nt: TGCGCCAGCAGCCCCCGCCCAGGGGATACGCAGTATTTT
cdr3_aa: CASSPRPGDTQYF